This T cell receptor beta chain is drawn from a study of cytomegalovirus exposure and HLA in healthy donors. PCR used 60 Vbeta primers and 13 Jbeta primers. The assay was immunoSEQ multiplex PCR, and TCRdb's table has in-frame clones only and misses some. This sample has around 130,000 clones; over 70% occur once, and the top ten carry roughly 1.9%. Regarding donors, all were healthy bone marrow donors. There are 14 residues in the CDR3. Germline assignment: CDR1 SNHLY and CDR2 FYNNEI. J lost 7 bases, V lost 5 bases, and 10 bases had no gene match. This chain joins TRBV2 and TRBJ2-7; 8 nucleotides align to TRBD2. The sequenced sample was PBMCs. This clonotype was sampled from a woman between 40 and 55 years old in good health and CMV-seronegative. The CDR3 coding sequence is TGTGCCAGCAGTCTCACTCAACGGGGGGGGGAGCAGTACTTC. Translated, it gives CASSLTQRGGEQYF.